This T cell receptor (beta chain) was captured in a study of cytomegalovirus exposure and HLA in healthy donors (dated by TCRdb to about 2017). Study-wide context: The 500 to 700 repertoires of the first cohort and the roughly 110 validation repertoires were produced on the same platform, according to a later analysis. The aim of the study was to test whether cataloging public T cell receptors could identify signatures of past pathogen exposure. A separate validation cohort of some 130 different subjects was used in addition to the roughly 700-subject first cohort. High-throughput TCR immunosequencing, statistical association of individual TCRs with disease status, and machine learning were combined to predict cytomegalovirus infection status. Results the study describes overall, beyond this receptor: In vitro tests confirmed that a few of the cytomegalovirus-associated TCR beta chains recognize cytomegalovirus antigens. In a later analysis, TCRs clustered in the first cohort were found to also tend to co-occur in the 130 or so validation repertoires, with over 90% of cluster scores above 0. Cytomegalovirus status was reported to be diagnosed by the classifier with high specificity and sensitivity in both the original and validation cohorts. A total of fewer than 200 TCR beta chains were listed by the study as associated with cytomegalovirus. All 120 or so repertoires were used to score co-occurrence in the validation cohort in a later analysis, because that analysis had no HLA typing for the cohort. Across donors, most TCR sequences were observed very rarely, whereas some public TCRs were present in many individuals. The authors suggested that the approach could potentially be extended to other disease states and immunological phenotypes.

As regards this clone: The antigen it recognizes is unknown. No much larger clone exists at a distance of one base, and base qualities are not known.

The CDR3 covers 14 residues, taking in both the cysteine and the phenylalanine. Of all the DNA, just the CDR3 is kept, 42 bases in frame from base 1. V has 7 bases trimmed and J has 3 bases trimmed; junction bases matching no gene number 9. CDR1 is given as MNHNS and CDR2 as SASEGT, both from the germline V gene. The donors belonged to the validation cohort of about 130 subjects, which was separate from the roughly 670-subject first cohort. The method was the immunoSEQ multiplex PCR assay. The original methods were these. A statistical classification framework was built to diagnose cytomegalovirus status from the catalog of TCR beta chain sequences. TCRdb retrieved this table from immuneACCESS and kept in-frame rearrangements only. Not all clones are present; in checked studies, unresolved V genes account for under half, and no reason is known for the remainder. V and J calls and clone size are as listed in that table; D and trimming were resolved from the DNA. The sample table contains 130,000 to 150,000 clones; only one count was recorded for about 87% of them. Roughly 4.5% of the sample is taken by the ten largest.

The sample consisted of PBMCs. The receptor was derived from a young man in good health and CMV-seropositive. Rearrangement joined TRBV6-1 to TRBJ2-7, with TRBD1 identical over 7 junction bases. The DNA sequence follows: TGTGCCAGCACCCAAGACAGGGCAAACTACGAGCAGTACTTC. Its coded protein is CASTQDRANYEQYF.